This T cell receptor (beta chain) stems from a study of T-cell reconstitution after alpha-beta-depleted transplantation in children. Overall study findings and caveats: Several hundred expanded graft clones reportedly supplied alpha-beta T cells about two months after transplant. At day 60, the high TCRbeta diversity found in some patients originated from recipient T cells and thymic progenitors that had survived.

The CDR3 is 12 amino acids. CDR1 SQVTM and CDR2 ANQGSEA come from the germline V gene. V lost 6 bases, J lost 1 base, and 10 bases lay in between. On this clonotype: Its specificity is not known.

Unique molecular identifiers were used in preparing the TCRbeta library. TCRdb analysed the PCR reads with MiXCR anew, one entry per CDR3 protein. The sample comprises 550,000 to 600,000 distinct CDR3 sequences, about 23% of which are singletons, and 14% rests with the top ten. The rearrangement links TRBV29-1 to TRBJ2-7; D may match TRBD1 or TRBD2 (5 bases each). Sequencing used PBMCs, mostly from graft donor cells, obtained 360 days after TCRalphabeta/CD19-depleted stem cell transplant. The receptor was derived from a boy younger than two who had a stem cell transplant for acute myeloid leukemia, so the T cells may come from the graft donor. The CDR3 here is CSVGDVSYEQYF. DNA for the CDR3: TGCAGCGTGGGGGACGTATCCTACGAGCAGTACTTC.